This T cell receptor beta chain was obtained from a study of shared clonotypes between healthy human individuals. TCRdb's table, derived via immunoSEQ multiplex PCR, lists solely in-frame clones and lacks some. The sample lists roughly 520,000 clones, about 96% occurring once. The sequence came from a woman under 40 in good health. The source material was naive CD4+ T cells sorted from blood. Subset in this sample: CD45RA+ positively selected.

The CDR3 sequence is CASRAGTSGPYEQYF. In nucleotides, the CDR3 is TGTGCCAGCAGGGCTGGGACTAGCGGACCCTACGAGCAGTACTTC. The rearrangement uses TRBV5-4 and TRBJ2-7; 11 bases align to TRBD2. The germline V gene encodes CDR1 SGHNT and CDR2 YYREEE (reference sequence). The V and J ends lost 5 bases and 2 bases, in that order; junction bases with no gene match: 6. The CDR3 is 15 residues long.